This T cell receptor (beta chain) was identified during a study of shared clonotypes between healthy human individuals. For the study at large: In total, the donors were two women and a few men aged 18 to 49. Study results and limitations: Clonotypes shared by all four donors outscored non-shared clonotypes in generation probability. Represented diversity, genetic and exposure-history alike, was limited by few donors.

A remark on this clone: Its antigen is undetermined.

This CDR3 has 12 residues. V lost 5 bases to trimming and J lost 4 bases, with 6 bases between them. Germline CDR1 is SEHNR and CDR2 is FQNEAQ (reference sequence). Researchers ran the assay at a deep level. The repertoire was sequenced with immunoSEQ multiplex PCR; TCRdb's copy has only in-frame clones and lacks some. This table holds approximately 1,500,000 clones, under 99% found once. This clonotype originated in a man younger than 45 in good health. The chain joins TRBV7-9 to TRBJ1-3; D remains ambiguous. Material: naive CD4+ T cells sorted from blood. Subset given: CD45RA+ positively selected. The CDR3 is CASSAAGNTIYF. The CDR3 bases are TGTGCCAGCAGCGCCGCCGGAAACACCATATATTTT.